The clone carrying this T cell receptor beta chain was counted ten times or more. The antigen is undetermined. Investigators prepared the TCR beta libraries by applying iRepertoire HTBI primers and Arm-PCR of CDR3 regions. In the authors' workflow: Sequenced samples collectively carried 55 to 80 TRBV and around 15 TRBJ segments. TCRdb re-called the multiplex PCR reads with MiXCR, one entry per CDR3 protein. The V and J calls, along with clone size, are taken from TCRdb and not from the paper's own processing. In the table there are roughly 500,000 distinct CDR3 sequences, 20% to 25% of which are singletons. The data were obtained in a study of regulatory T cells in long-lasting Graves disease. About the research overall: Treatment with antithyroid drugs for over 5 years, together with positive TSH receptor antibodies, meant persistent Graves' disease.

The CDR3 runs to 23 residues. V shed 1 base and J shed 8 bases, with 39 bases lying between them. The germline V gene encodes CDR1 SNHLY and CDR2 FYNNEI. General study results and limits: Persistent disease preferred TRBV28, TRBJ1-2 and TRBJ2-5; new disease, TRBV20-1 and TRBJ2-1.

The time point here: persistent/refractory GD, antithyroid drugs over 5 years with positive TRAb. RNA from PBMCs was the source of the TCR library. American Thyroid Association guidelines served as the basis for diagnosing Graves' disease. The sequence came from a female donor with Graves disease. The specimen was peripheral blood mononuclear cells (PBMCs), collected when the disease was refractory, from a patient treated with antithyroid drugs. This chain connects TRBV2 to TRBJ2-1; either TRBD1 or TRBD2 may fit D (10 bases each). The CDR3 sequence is CASSEVDRGLWLAGEGSDHEQFF. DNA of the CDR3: TGTGCCAGCAGTGAAGTTGACAGGGGGCTCTGGCTAGCGGGAGAGGGTTCTGACCATGAGCAGTTCTTC.